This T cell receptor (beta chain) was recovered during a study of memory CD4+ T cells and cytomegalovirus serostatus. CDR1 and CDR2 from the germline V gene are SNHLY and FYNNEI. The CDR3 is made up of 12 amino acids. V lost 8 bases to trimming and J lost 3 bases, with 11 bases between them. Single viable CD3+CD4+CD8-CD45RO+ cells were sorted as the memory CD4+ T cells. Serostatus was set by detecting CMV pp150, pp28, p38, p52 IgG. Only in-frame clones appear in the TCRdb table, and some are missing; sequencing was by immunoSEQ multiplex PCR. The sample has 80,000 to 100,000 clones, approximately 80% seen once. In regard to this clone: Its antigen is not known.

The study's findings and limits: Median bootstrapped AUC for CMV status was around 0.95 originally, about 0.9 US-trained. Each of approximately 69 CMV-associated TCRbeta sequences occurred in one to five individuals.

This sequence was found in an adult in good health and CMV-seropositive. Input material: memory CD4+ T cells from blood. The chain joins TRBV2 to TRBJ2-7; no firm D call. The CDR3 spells CASSPSLYEQYF. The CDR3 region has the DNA TGTGCCAGCTCACCAAGCCTCTACGAGCAGTACTTC.